This T cell receptor beta chain is from a study of PD-L1 blockade in urothelial cancer. This clone was counted a few times. TCRdb's table, derived via immunoSEQ multiplex PCR, lists solely in-frame clones and lacks some. Counted here are fewer than 100,000 clones, about 82% occurring once; the ten biggest clones make up approximately 7.1%. The time point: pretreatment peripheral blood. The CDR3 consists of 16 residues. Germline V gene sequence: CDR1 SGHTA, CDR2 FQGTGA. The V and J ends lost 6 bases and 1 base, in that order; junction bases with no gene match: 7. This specimen consisted of PBMCs, obtained around atezolizumab (anti-PD-L1) treatment. This clonotype was obtained from a man aged 35-49 years with urothelial cancer. This rearrangement joins TRBV7-3 to TRBJ2-2; 8 bases align to TRBD1. DNA for the CDR3: TGTGCCAGCAGTAACACAGGACAGGGGAACACCGGGGAGCTGTTTTTT. It translates to CASSNTGQGNTGELFF. The variable domain in full, completed from reference TRBV7-3 and TRBJ2-2, reads GAGVSQTPSNKVTEKGKYVELRCDPISGHTALYWYRQSLGQGPEFLIYFQGTGAADDSGLPNDRFFAVRPEGSVSTLKIQRTERGDSAVYLCASSNTGQGNTGELFFGEGSRLTVL.